The text below deals with one T cell receptor beta chain. The sample originates from a study of patients and donors after allogeneic stem cell transplantation. TCRdb passed the RT-PCR reads through MiXCR, listing each CDR3 protein once. Of approximately 150,000 distinct CDR3 sequences in the sample, approximately 24% are singletons; the top ten hold 25% to 30%. The CDR3 is 15 amino acids. Looked up from germline, CDR1 is DFQATT and CDR2 is SNEGSKA (reference sequence). V was shortened by 1 base and J by 0 bases, with 12 bases between the two germline ends. The sample comprised blood, either unsorted or a sorted T cell fraction (not recorded which). The gene calls are TRBV20-1 and TRBJ1-1; a possible D gene is TRBD1 (6 bases). This receptor was obtained from a human donor who was either an allogeneic HSCT recipient or a stem cell or donor lymphocyte infusion donor (not recorded which). It is not recorded whose cells these are; they may come from a transplant donor. CDR3 in amino acids: CSARVTGTLNTEAFF. The CDR3, as DNA: TGCAGTGCTAGAGTTACCGGGACACTGAACACTGAAGCTTTCTTT.